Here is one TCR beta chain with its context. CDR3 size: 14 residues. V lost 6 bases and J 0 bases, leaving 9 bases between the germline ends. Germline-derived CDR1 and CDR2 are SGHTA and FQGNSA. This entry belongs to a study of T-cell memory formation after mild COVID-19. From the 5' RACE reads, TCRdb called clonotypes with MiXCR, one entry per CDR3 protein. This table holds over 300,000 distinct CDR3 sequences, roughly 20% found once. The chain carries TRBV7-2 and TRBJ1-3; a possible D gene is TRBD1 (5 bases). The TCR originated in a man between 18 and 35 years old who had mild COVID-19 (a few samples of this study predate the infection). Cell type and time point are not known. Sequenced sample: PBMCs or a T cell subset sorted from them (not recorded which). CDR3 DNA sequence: TGTGCCAGCAGGATGGGGGGCTCTGGAAACACCATATATTTT. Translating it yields CASRMGGSGNTIYF.